This entry features one T cell receptor beta chain sequence. The sample is drawn from a study of CXCR3-negative and CXCR3-positive naive CD8 T cells. From germline, CDR1 is LGHDT and CDR2 YNNKEL (reference sequence). This CDR3 is 13 amino acids long. UMI-labeled 5' RACE TRB cDNA libraries were prepared from the cells. TCRdb reprocessed the 5' RACE reads, keeping one entry per CDR3 protein, no DNA. This repertoire includes fewer than 80,000 distinct CDR3 sequences. Naive CD8+ T cells showed a CD45RO-CCR7+CD27+CD95- phenotype. The sequence came from a human donor in good health. Some clones in this sample may be carry-over from other donors' samples. This rearrangement joins TRBV3-1 to TRBJ2-7; TCRdb picks TRBD2, but there is no DNA to check that call. Specimen: naive CXCR3- CD8+ T cells from blood. Subset defined: CD45RO-CCR7+CD27+CD95- naive CD8+ T cells lacking CXCR3 (TNR3-). The CDR3 sequence is CASTGGPTYEQYF.